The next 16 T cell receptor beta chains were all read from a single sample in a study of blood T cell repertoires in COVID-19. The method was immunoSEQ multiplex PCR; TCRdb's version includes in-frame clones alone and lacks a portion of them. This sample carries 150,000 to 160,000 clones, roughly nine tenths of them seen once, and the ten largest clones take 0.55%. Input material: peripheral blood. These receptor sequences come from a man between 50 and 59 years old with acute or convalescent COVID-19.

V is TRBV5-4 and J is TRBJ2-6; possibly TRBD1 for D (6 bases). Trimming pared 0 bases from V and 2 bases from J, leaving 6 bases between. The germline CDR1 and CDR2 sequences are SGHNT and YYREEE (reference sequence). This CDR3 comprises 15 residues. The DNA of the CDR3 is TGTGCCAGCAGCTTGGCAGGGGCTGGGGCCAACGTCCTGACTTTC. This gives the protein CASSLAGAGANVLTF.

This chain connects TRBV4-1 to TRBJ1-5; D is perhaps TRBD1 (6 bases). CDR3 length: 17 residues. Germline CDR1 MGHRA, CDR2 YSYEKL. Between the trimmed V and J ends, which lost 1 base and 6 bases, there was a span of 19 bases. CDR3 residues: CASSQATGDFWGQPQHF. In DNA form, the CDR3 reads TGCGCCAGCAGCCAAGCGACAGGCGACTTTTGGGGTCAGCCCCAGCATTTT.

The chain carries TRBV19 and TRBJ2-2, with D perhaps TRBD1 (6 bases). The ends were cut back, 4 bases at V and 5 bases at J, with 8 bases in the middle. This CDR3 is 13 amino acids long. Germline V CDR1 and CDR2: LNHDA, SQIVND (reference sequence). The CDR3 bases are TGTGCCAGTAGTAGACAGGTAACCGGGGAGCTGTTTTTT. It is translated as CASSRQVTGELFF.

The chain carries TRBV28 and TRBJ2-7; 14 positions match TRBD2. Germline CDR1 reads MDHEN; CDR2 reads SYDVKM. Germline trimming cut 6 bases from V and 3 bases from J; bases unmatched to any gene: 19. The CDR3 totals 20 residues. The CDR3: CASSWVVSAGLAGAGYEQYF. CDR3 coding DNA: TGTGCCAGCAGCTGGGTCGTTTCGGCGGGACTAGCGGGGGCGGGCTACGAGCAGTACTTC.

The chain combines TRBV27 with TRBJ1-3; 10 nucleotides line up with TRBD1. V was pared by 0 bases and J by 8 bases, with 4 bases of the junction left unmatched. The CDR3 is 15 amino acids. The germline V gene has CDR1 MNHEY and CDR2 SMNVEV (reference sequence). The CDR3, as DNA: TGTGCCAGCAGTTTATCGGGACAGGGGTCCCACACCATATATTTT. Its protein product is CASSLSGQGSHTIYF.

CDR3 in amino acids: CASSSAGGNQPQHF. The CDR3 DNA is TGTGCCAGCAGCTCTGCAGGGGGCAATCAGCCCCAGCATTTT. The chain is built from TRBV7-9 and TRBJ1-5; maybe TRBD1 (6 bases). The CDR3 loop spans 14 amino acids. The V gene lost 4 bases and the J gene lost 2 bases, with 9 bases spanning the gap. Germline V gene data show CDR1 as SEHNR and CDR2 as FQNEAQ (reference sequence).

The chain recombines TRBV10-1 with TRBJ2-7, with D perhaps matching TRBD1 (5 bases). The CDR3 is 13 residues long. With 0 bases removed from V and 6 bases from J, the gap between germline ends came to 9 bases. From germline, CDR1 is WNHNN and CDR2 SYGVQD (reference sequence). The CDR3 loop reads CASSESGRREQYF. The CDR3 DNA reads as TGCGCCAGCAGTGAGTCGGGGCGGCGCGAGCAGTACTTC.

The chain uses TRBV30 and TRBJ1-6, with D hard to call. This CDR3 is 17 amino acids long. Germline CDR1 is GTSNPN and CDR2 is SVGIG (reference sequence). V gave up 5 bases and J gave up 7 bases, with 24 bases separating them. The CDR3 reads CAWEISRTALLNSPLHF. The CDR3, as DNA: TGTGCCTGGGAAATTAGCCGGACTGCTCTCTTAAATTCACCCCTCCACTTT.

This CDR3 is CASSVEMQGAGGNQPQHF. The CDR3 nucleotides are TGTGCCAGCAGCGTAGAAATGCAGGGGGCAGGAGGCAATCAGCCCCAGCATTTT. The chain uses TRBV9 and TRBJ1-5; TRBD1 agrees at 8 bases. With V trimmed by 0 bases and J by 2 bases, 10 bases remained unmatched. The CDR3 extends over 18 amino acids. Germline V gene data show CDR1 as SGDLS and CDR2 as YYNGEE. Full variable domain (remainder filled in from reference TRBV9 and TRBJ1-5): DSGVTQTPKHLITATGQRVTLRCSPRSGDLSVYWYQQSLDQGLQFLIQYYNGEERAKGNILERFSAQQFPDLHSELNLSSLELGDSALYFCASSVEMQGAGGNQPQHFGDGTRLSIL.

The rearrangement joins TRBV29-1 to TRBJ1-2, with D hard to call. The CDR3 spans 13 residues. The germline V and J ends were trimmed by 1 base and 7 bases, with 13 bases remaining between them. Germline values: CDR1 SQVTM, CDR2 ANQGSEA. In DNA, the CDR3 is TGCAGCGTTGAAGTCGGCGGGCTTATTGGCTACACCTTC. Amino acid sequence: CSVEVGGLIGYTF.

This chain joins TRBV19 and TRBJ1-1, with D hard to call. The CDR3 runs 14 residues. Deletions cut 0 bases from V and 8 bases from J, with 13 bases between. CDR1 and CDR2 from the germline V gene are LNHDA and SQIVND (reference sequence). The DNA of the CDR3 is TGTGCCAGTAGTATAGATCTAGCCCTTAGGGAAGCTTTCTTT. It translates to CASSIDLALREAFF.

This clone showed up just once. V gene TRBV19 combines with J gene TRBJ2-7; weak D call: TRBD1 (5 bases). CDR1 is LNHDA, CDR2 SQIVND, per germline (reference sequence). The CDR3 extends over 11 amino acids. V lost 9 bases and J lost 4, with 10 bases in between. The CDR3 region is CASQDTYEQYV. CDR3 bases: TGTGCCAGCCAGGACACTTACGAGCAGTACGTC.

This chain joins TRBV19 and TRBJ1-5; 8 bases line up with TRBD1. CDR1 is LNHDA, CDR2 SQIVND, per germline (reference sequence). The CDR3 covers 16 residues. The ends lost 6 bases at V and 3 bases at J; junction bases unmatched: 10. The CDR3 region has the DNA TGTGCCAGTAGCCAATCGACAGGGGTATACAATCAGCCCCAGCATTTT. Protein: CASSQSTGVYNQPQHF.

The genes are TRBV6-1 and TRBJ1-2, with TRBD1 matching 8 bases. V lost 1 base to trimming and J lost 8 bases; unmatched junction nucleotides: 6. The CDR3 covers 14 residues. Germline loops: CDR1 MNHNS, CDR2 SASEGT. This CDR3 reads CASSEVRTGKGYTF. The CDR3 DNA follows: TGTGCCAGCAGTGAAGTAAGGACAGGGAAGGGCTACACCTTC.

CDR3 DNA: TGTGCCAGCAGTCCCAGGCATACCTCTGGAAACACCATATATTTT. This translates into CASSPRHTSGNTIYF. The V call is TRBV28, the J call TRBJ1-3; D not certain. V was cut by 5 bases and J by 0 bases, with 11 bases left in between. Germline lookup yields CDR1 MDHEN and CDR2 SYDVKM. This CDR3 has 15 residues. Full variable domain (rest looked up from reference TRBV28 and TRBJ1-3): DVKVTQSSRYLVKRTGEKVFLECVQDMDHENMFWYRQDPGLGLRLIYFSYDVKMKEKGDIPEGYSVSREKKERFSLILESASTNQTSMYLCASSPRHTSGNTIYFGEGSWLTVV.

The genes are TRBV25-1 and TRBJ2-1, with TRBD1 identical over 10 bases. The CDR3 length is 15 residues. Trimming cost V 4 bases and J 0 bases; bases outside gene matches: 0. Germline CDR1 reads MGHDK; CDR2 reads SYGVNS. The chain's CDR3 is CASSGTGGSYNEQFF. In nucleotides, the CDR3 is TGTGCCAGCAGTGGGACAGGGGGCTCCTACAATGAGCAGTTCTTC.